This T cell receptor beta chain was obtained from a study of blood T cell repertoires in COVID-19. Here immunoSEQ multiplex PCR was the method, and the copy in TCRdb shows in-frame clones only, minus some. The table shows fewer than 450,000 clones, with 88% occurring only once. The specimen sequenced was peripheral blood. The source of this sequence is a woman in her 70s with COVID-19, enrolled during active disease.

Here the CDR3 DNA reads TGTGCCAGCAGCCAAGATCAGGGAGGTGGAGGGACTGAAGCTTTCTTT. It specifies CASSQDQGGGGTEAFF. The chain employs TRBV3-1 (or the pseudogene TRBV3-2) and TRBJ1-1; tentative D call: TRBD1 (5 bases). Germline V gene lookup returns CDR1 LGHDT and CDR2 YNNKEL (reference sequence). V lost 0 bases and J 5 bases, leaving 16 bases between the germline ends. This CDR3 contains 16 residues.